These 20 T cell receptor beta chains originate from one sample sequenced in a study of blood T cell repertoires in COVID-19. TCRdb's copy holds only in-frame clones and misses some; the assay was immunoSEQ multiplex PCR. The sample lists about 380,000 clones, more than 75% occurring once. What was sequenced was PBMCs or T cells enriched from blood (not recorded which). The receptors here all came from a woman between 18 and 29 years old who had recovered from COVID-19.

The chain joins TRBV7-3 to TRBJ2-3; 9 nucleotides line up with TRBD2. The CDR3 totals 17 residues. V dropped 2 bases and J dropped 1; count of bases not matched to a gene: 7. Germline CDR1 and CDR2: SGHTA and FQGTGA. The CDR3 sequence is CASSLVRGGVGTDTQYF. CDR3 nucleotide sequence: TGTGCCAGCAGCTTAGTTCGCGGGGGGGTTGGCACAGATACGCAGTATTTT.

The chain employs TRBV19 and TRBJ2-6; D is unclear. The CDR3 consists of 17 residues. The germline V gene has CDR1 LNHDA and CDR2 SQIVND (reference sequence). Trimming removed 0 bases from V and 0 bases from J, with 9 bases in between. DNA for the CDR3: TGTGCCAGTAGTATAGAGACAAGCCCCTCTGGGGCCAACGTCCTGACTTTC. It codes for CASSIETSPSGANVLTF. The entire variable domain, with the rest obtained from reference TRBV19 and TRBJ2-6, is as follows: DGGITQSPKYLFRKEGQNVTLSCEQNLNHDAMYWYRQDPGQGLRLIYYSQIVNDFQKGDIAEGYSVSREKKESFPLTVTSAQKNPTAFYLCASSIETSPSGANVLTFGAGSRLTVL.

The CDR3 region is CASSPGGTNQPQHF. In DNA form, the CDR3 reads TGTGCCAGCAGTCCAGGGGGGACCAATCAGCCCCAGCATTTT. J is TRBJ1-5 and V is TRBV27; TRBD1 matches at 7 bases. The length of the CDR3 is 14 residues. Per the germline V gene, CDR1 is MNHEY and CDR2 is SMNVEV (reference sequence). The V and J ends lost 5 bases and 3 bases, in that order; junction bases with no gene match: 4.

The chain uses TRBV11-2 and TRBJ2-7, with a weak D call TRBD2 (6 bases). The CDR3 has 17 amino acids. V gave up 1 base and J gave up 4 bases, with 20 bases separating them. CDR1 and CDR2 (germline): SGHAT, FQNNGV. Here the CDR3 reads CASSLGGGAGTTYEQYF. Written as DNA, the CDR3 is TGTGCCAGCAGCTTAGGAGGCGGGGCGGGGACGACTTACGAGCAGTACTTC.

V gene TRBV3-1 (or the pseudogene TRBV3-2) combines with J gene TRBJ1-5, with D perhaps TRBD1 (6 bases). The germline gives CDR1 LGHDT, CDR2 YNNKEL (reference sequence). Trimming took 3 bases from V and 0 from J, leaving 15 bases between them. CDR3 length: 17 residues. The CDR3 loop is CASSQRTGTYSNQPQHF. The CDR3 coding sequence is TGTGCCAGCAGCCAGAGAACCGGGACATATAGCAATCAGCCCCAGCATTTT.

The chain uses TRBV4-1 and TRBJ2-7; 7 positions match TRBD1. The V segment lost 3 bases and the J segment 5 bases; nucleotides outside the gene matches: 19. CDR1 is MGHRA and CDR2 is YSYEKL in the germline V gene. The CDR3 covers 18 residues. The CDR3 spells CASSQITGVIGFLDEQYF. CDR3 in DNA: TGCGCCAGCAGCCAGATTACAGGGGTAATCGGGTTTCTGGACGAGCAGTACTTC.

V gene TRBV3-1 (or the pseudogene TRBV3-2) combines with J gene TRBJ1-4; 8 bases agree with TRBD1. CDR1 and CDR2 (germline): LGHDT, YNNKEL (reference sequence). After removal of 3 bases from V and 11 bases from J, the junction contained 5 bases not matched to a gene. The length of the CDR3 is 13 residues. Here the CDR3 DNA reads TGTGCCAGCAGCCACCAGGGGGCGAGGAAACTGTTTTTT. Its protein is CASSHQGARKLFF.

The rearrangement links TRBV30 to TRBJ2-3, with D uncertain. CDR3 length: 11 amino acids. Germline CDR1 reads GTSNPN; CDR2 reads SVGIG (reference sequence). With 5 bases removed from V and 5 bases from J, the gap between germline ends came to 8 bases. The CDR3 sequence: CAWGTGDTQYF. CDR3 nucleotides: TGTGCCTGGGGAACCGGAGATACGCAGTATTTT.

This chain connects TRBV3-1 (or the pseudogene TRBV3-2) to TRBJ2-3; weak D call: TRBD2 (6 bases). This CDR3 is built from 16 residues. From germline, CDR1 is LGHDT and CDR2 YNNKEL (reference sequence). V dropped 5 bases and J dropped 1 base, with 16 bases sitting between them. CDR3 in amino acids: CASSARGLGGTDTQYF. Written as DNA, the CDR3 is TGTGCCAGCAGCGCACGGGGGTTGGGGGGCACAGATACGCAGTATTTT.

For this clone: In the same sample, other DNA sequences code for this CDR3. CDR3 in amino acids: CASSPTGANYGYTF. As DNA, the CDR3 is TGTGCCAGCAGTCCCACGGGAGCTAACTATGGCTACACCTTC. V usage is TRBV6-5 and J usage is TRBJ1-2, with no clear D. The ends were cut back, 5 bases at V and 0 bases at J, with 10 bases in the middle. This CDR3 spans 14 amino acids. CDR1 and CDR2 from the germline V gene are MNHEY and SVGAGI.

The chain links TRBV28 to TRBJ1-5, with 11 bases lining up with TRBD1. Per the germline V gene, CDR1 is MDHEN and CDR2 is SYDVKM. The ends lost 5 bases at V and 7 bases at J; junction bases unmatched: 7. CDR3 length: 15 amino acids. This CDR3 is CASSPGQGAKQPQHF. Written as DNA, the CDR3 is TGTGCCAGCAGTCCTGGACAGGGGGCGAAGCAGCCCCAGCATTTT.

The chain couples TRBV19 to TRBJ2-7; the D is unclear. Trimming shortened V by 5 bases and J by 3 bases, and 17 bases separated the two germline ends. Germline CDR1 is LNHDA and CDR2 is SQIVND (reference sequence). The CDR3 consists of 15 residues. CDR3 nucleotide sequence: TGTGCCAGTAGTCTCCGGGTAGCCAACCTCTACGAGCAGTACTTC. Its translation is CASSLRVANLYEQYF. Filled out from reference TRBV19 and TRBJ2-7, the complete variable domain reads DGGITQSPKYLFRKEGQNVTLSCEQNLNHDAMYWYRQDPGQGLRLIYYSQIVNDFQKGDIAEGYSVSREKKESFPLTVTSAQKNPTAFYLCASSLRVANLYEQYFGPGTRLTVT.

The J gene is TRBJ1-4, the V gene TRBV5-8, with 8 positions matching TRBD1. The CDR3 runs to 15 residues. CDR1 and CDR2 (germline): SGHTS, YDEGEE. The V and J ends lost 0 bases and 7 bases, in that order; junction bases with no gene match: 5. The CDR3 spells CASSLVDRVVEKLFF. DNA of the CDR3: TGTGCCAGCAGCTTGGTGGACAGGGTTGTTGAAAAACTGTTTTTT.

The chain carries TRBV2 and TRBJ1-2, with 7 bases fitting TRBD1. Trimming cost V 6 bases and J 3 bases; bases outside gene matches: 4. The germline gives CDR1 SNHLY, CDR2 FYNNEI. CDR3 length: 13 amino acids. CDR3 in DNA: TGTGCCAGCAGAACCGGGACAGACTATGGCTACACCTTC. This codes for CASRTGTDYGYTF.

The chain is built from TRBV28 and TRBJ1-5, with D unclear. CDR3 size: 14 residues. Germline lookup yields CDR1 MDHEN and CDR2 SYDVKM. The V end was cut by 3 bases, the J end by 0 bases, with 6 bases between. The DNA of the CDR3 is TGTGCCAGCAGTTTGGGCCTTAGCAATCAGCCCCAGCATTTT. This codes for CASSLGLSNQPQHF.

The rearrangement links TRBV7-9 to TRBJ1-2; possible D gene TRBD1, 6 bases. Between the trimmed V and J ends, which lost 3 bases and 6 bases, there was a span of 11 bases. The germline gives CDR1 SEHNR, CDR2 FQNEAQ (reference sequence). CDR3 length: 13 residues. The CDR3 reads CASSFGGQNGYTF. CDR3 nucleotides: TGTGCCAGCAGCTTCGGGGGGCAAAATGGCTACACCTTC. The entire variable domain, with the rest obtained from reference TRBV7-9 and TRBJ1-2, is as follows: DTGVSQNPRHKITKRGQNVTFRCDPISEHNRLYWYRQTLGQGPEFLTYFQNEAQLEKSRLLSDRFSAERPKGSFSTLEIQRTEQGDSAMYLCASSFGGQNGYTFGSGTRLTVV.

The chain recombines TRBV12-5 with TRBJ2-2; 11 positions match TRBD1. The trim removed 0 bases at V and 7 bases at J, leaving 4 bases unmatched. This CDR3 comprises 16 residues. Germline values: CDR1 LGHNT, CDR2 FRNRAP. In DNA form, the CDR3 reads TGTGCTAGTGGTTTGGTAGTAGGGACAGGGGGCGGGGAGCTGTTTTTT. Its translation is CASGLVVGTGGGELFF.

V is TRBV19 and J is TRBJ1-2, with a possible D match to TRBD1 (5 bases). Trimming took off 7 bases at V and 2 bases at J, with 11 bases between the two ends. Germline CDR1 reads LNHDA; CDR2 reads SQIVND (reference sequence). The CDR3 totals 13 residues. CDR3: CASTDSFNYGYTF. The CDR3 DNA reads TGTGCCAGTACTGACAGCTTCAACTATGGCTACACCTTC.

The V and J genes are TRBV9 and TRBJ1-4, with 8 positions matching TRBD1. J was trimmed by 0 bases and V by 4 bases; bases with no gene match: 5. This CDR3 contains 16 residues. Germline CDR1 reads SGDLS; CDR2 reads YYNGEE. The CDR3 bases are TGTGCCAGCAGCATTGGGACAGGCGCAACTAATGAAAAACTGTTTTTT. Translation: CASSIGTGATNEKLFF.

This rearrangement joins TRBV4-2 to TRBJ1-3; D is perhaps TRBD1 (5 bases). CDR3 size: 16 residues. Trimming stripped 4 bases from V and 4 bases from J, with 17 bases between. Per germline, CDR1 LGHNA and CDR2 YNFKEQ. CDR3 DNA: TGTGCCAGCAGCCGGGGATTGGGAGGGGAAGGAAACACCATATATTTT. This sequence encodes CASSRGLGGEGNTIYF.